One T cell receptor (beta chain) is described in this entry. The length of the CDR3 is 18 residues. V lost 0 bases and J lost 4; bases outside the gene matches: 10. Germline V gives CDR1 SGDLS, CDR2 YYNGEE. A Seattle source enrolled patients during active infection and followed them longitudinally. This entry belongs to a study of blood T cell repertoires in COVID-19. Study-wide background: The origin of the acute and convalescent COVID-19 samples was the United States, Italy and Spain.

Generated by immunoSEQ multiplex PCR, the TCRdb table keeps only in-frame clones and is missing some. The sample has around 180,000 clones; roughly 81% are singletons. The sequence came from a woman aged 80 or over with COVID-19, enrolled during active disease. J is TRBJ2-1 and V is TRBV9; 10 nucleotides agree with TRBD2. The material sequenced was peripheral blood. CDR3 nucleotides: TGTGCCAGCAGCGTAGGTGGTGGTGGACTAGCGGAATACAATGAGCAGTTCTTC. As protein: CASSVGGGGLAEYNEQFF.